These T cell receptor beta chains were read from a single sample in a study of blood T cell repertoires in COVID-19. Method: immunoSEQ multiplex PCR; TCRdb's copy keeps in-frame clones and lacks some. This table has 130,000 or so clones, approximately 84% appearing once. The sample was PBMCs or T cells enriched from blood (not recorded which). The receptors originated from a woman between 50 and 59 years old with acute COVID-19. Both conserved end residues are part of each CDR3. The D gene is left open where the match is weak. Size is stated for part of the rows, as once, few or many counts, or as a class when the clone is expanded.

J gene,V gene,clone size,D gene,CDR3 length,CDR3 protein,CDR3 DNA
TRBJ2-7,TRBV21-1,-,-,21,CASSKVLRISSGRAFPREQYF,TGTGCCAGCAGCAAAGTTTTAAGGATTTCTAGCGGGAGGGCCTTCCCGCGAGAGCAGTACTTC
TRBJ2-5,TRBV24-1,-,TRBD1,15,CATSDLTGGRETQYF,TGTGCCACCAGTGATCTCACAGGGGGGAGAGAGACCCAGTACTTC
TRBJ2-3,TRBV7-3,-,-,14,CASSPGRHTDTQYF,TGTGCCAGCAGCCCGGGGAGACACACAGATACGCAGTATTTT
TRBJ2-7,TRBV9,-,-,18,CASSVGLSGTRIKYEQYF,TGTGCCAGCAGCGTAGGGCTTAGCGGAACTCGTATCAAATACGAGCAGTACTTC
TRBJ2-7,TRBV11-3,-,-,13,CASSFSRHGEQYF,TGTGCCAGCAGCTTTTCCAGGCACGGCGAGCAGTACTTC
TRBJ2-7,TRBV19,-,TRBD2,16,CASSTQVGAGSYEQYF,TGTGCCAGTAGTACCCAAGTAGGAGCGGGATCCTACGAGCAGTACTTC
TRBJ1-1,TRBV5-1,-,-,15,CASSLAGGGSTEAFF,TGCGCCAGCAGCTTGGCCGGGGGCGGGAGCACTGAAGCTTTCTTT
TRBJ1-1,TRBV27,-,TRBD1,12,CASRDRVTEAFF,TGTGCCAGCCGGGACAGGGTCACTGAAGCTTTCTTT
TRBJ2-6,TRBV7-9,-,-,14,CASLPTSGANVLTF,TGTGCCAGCTTACCTACCTCTGGGGCCAACGTCCTGACTTTC
TRBJ2-5,TRBV29-1,-,TRBD1,13,CSVTGQSQETQYF,TGCAGCGTGACGGGACAGTCACAAGAGACCCAGTACTTC
TRBJ2-2,TRBV9,-,TRBD2,17,CASSSSGRGTTTGELFF,TGTGCCAGCAGCTCCTCTGGAAGAGGGACTACCACCGGGGAGCTGTTTTTT
TRBJ2-6,TRBV29-1,few,-,14,CSVETVSGANVLTF,TGCAGCGTGGAGACAGTCTCTGGGGCCAACGTCCTGACTTTC
TRBJ1-1,TRBV7-9,-,-,16,CASSSPRGGLNTEAFF,TGTGCCAGCAGCTCTCCCCGGGGGGGATTAAACACTGAAGCTTTCTTT
TRBJ2-4,TRBV19,-,TRBD2,20,CASSIGGGTSGRPTKNIQYF,TGTGCCAGTAGTATAGGCGGCGGGACTAGCGGGAGGCCCACCAAAAACATTCAGTACTTC
TRBJ2-2,TRBV4-1,-,TRBD2,17,CASSQPGLAGTTGELFF,TGCGCCAGCAGCCAACCGGGACTAGCGGGAACCACCGGGGAGCTGTTTTTT
TRBJ2-1,TRBV27,few,-,14,CATRSGSGYNEQFF,TGTGCCACCCGGTCGGGGAGTGGGTACAATGAGCAGTTCTTC
TRBJ1-1,TRBV7-2,-,TRBD1,16,CASGPGQGVWGTEAFF,TGTGCCAGCGGACCGGGACAGGGGGTTTGGGGCACTGAAGCTTTCTTT